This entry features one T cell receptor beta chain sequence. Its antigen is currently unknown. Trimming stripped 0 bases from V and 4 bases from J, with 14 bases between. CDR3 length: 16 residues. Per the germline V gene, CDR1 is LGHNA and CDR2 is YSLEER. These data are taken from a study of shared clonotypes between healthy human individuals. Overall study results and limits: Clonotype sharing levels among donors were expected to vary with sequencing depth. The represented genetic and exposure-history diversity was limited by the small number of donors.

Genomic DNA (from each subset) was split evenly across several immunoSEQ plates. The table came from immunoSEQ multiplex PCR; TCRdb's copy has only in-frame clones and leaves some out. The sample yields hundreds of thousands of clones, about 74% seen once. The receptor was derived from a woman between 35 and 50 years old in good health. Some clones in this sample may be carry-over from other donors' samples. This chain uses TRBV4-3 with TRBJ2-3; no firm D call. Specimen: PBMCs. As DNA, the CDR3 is TGCGCCAGCAGCCAAGATCTCACTTTCCCCCCAGATACGCAGTATTTT. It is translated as CASSQDLTFPPDTQYF.